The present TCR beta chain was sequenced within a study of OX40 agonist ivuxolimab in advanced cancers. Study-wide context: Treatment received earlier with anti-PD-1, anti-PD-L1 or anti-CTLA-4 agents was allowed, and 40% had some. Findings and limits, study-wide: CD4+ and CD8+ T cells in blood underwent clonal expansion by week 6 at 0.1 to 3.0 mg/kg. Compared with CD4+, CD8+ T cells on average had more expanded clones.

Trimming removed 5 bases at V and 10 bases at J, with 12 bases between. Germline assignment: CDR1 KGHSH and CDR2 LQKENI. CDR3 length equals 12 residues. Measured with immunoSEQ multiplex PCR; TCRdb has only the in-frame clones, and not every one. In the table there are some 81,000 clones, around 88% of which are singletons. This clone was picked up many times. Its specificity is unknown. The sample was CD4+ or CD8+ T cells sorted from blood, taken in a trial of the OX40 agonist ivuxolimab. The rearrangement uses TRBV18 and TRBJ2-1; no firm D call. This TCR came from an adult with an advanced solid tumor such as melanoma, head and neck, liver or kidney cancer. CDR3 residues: CASSTRTGEQFF. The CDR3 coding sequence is TGTGCCAGCTCAACGCGGACGGGCGAGCAGTTCTTC.